Below are 9 T cell receptor beta chains sequenced from a single sample in a study of blood T cell repertoires in COVID-19. Generated by immunoSEQ multiplex PCR, the TCRdb table keeps only in-frame clones and is missing some. Altogether about 90,000 clones are present, 80% being singletons, with the ten largest covering 9% to 12%. The specimen was peripheral blood. The receptors derive from a woman aged 70-85 years with acute or convalescent COVID-19.

The V call is TRBV7-6, the J call TRBJ2-1; the D gene is possibly TRBD1 (6 bases). This CDR3 contains 15 residues. Germline CDR1 reads SGHVS; CDR2 reads FNYEAQ. V lost 1 base, J lost 9 bases, and 16 bases lay in between. This CDR3 is CASSLGAGVSGEQFF. The CDR3 DNA reads TGTGCCAGCAGCTTAGGGGCAGGGGTATCAGGTGAGCAGTTCTTC.

The V and J genes are TRBV27 and TRBJ1-2, with 9 bases that match TRBD1. The CDR3 consists of 14 residues. The ends lost 5 bases at V and 4 bases at J; junction bases unmatched: 5. CDR1 and CDR2 from the germline V gene are MNHEY and SMNVEV (reference sequence). This chain's CDR3 is CASSPGQGIYGYTF. Here the CDR3 DNA reads TGTGCCAGCAGTCCTGGACAGGGGATCTATGGCTACACCTTC.

This chain links TRBV7-6 with TRBJ2-1, with 8 bases aligning to TRBD1. The germline V gene encodes CDR1 SGHVS and CDR2 FNYEAQ. CDR3 length equals 15 residues. The J segment lost 9 bases and the V segment lost 1 base, leaving 8 bases of the junction unmatched. The DNA for the CDR3 is TGTGCCAGCAGCTTAGATGCAGGGGGCTCGGGTGAGCAGTTCTTC. Translating it yields CASSLDAGGSGEQFF. Combining the CDR3 with reference TRBV7-6 and TRBJ2-1 gives the whole variable domain GAGVSQSPRYKVTKRGQDVALRCDPISGHVSLYWYRQALGQGPEFLTYFNYEAQQDKSGLPNDRFSAERPEGSISTLTIQRTEQRDSAMYRCASSLDAGGSGEQFFGPGTRLTVL.

V usage is TRBV7-8 and J usage is TRBJ1-5; 9 positions agree with TRBD1. The CDR3 runs 16 residues. Germline trimming cut 5 bases from V and 0 bases from J; bases unmatched to any gene: 5. From germline, CDR1 is SGHVS and CDR2 FQNEAQ. The CDR3 is CASSEGTGFSNQPQHF. As DNA, the CDR3 is TGTGCCAGCAGCGAAGGGACAGGGTTTAGCAATCAGCCCCAGCATTTT.

This rearrangement joins TRBV10-3 to TRBJ2-7; 12 bases fit TRBD1. The CDR3 runs 15 residues. Unmatched junction bases numbered 8, after V lost 5 bases and J lost 6 bases. Germline V gives CDR1 ENHRY, CDR2 SYGVKD. The CDR3 DNA reads as TGTGCCATCAGTAAACCGGGACAGGGGGCACGCGAGCAGTACTTC. Protein product: CAISKPGQGAREQYF.

The chain joins TRBV7-8 to TRBJ2-3, with TRBD2 matching 16 bases. The V gene end was trimmed by 5 bases and the J gene end by 4 bases; junction bases not matched to a gene: 9. The CDR3 is 18 residues long. CDR1 and CDR2 (germline): SGHVS, FQNEAQ. As DNA, the CDR3 is TGTGCCAGCAGCAGAGGGACTAGCGGGAGGGCCCTCTCAGATACGCAGTATTTT. Its protein is CASSRGTSGRALSDTQYF.

The genes are TRBV7-8 and TRBJ2-5; possibly TRBD2 for D (7 bases). Germline V gene data show CDR1 as SGHVS and CDR2 as FQNEAQ. There are 15 residues in the CDR3. Trimming cost V 0 bases and J 4 bases, with 12 bases left between them. The CDR3 DNA reads as TGTGCCAGCAGCTTAGCCCCAGGGGAGGGAGAGACCCAGTACTTC. The encoded protein is CASSLAPGEGETQYF.

The CDR3 loop reads CASLLGRNNNEQFF. The CDR3 DNA sequence: TGTGCAAGCCTACTAGGGAGGAATAACAATGAGCAGTTCTTC. V gene TRBV2 combines with J gene TRBJ2-1; D is possibly TRBD2 (6 bases). From germline, CDR1 is SNHLY and CDR2 FYNNEI. The CDR3 spans 14 residues.

V gene TRBV4-2 combines with J gene TRBJ1-3; maybe TRBD1 (5 bases). Germline CDR1 is LGHNA and CDR2 is YNFKEQ. The CDR3 contains 15 residues. The V and J ends lost 0 bases and 8 bases respectively, with 14 bases between them. Written as DNA, the CDR3 is TGTGCCAGCAGCCAAGAAGGGGATCTTGACGACACCATATATTTT. This codes for CASSQEGDLDDTIYF.